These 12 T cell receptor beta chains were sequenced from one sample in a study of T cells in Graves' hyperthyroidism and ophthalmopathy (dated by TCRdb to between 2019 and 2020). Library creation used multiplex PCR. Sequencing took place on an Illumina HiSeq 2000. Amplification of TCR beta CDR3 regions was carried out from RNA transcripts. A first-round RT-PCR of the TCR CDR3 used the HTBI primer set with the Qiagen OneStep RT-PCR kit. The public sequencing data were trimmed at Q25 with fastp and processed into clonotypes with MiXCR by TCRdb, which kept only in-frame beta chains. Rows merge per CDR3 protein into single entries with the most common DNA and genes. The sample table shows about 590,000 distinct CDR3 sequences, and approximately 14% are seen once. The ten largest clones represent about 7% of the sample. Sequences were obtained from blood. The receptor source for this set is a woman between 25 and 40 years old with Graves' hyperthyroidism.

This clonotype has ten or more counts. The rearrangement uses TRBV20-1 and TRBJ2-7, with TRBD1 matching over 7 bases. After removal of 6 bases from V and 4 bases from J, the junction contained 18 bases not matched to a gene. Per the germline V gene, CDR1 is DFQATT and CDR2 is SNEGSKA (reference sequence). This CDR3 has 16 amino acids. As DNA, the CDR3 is TGCAGTGCCAGCGACGTCGGGACAGCACCCCTTTACGAGCAGTACTTC. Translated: CSASDVGTAPLYEQYF.

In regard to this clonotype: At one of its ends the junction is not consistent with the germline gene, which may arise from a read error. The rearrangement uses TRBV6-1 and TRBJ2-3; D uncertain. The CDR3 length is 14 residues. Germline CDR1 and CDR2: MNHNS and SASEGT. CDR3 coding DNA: TGTACCAGCACCCGGACCCCTCGCACAGATACGCAGTATTTT. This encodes CTSTRTPRTDTQYF.

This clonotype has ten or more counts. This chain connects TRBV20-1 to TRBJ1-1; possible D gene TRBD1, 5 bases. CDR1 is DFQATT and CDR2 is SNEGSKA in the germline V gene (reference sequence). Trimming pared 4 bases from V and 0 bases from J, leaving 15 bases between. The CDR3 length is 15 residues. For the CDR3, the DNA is TGCAGTGCTACGGGGCCGGGGGATATGAACACTGAAGCTTTCTTT. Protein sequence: CSATGPGDMNTEAFF.

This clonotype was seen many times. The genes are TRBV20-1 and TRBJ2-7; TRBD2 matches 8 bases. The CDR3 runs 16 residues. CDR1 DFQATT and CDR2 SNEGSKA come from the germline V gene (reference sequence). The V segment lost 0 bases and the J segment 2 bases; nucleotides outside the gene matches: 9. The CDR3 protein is CSARDFLRGEPYEQYF. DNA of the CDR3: TGCAGTGCTAGAGATTTTTTGCGGGGGGAACCCTACGAGCAGTACTTC.

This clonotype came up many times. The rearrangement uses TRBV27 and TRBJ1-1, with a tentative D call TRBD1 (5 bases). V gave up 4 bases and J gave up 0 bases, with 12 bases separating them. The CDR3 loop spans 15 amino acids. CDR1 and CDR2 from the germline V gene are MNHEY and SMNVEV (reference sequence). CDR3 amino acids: CASSSPTALNTEAFF. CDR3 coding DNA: TGTGCCAGCAGTTCCCCGACAGCTTTGAACACTGAAGCTTTCTTT.

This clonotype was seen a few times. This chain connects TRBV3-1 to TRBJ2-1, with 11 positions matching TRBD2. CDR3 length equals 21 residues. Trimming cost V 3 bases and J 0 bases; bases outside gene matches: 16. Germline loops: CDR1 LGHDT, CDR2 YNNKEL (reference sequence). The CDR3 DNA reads TGTGCCAGCAGCCATAGACTAGCGGGAATGGTTGTGAGGAGCTCCTACAATGAGCAGTTCTTC. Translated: CASSHRLAGMVVRSSYNEQFF.

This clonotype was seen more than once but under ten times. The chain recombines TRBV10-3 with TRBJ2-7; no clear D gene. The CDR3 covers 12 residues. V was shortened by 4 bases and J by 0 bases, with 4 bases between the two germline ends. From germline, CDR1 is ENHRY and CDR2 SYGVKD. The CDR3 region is CAISVTSYEQYF. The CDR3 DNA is TGTGCCATCAGTGTTACCTCCTACGAGCAGTACTTC.

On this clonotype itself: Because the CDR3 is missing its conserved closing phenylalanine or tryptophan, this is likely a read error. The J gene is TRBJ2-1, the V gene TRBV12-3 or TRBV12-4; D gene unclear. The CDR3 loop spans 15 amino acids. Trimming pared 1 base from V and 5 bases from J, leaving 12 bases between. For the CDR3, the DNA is TGTGCCAGCAGTTTAGTCGGTATAGGGAACAATGAGCAGTTCCTC. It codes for CASSLVGIGNNEQFL.

CDR3: CASSRSLGGSNNEQFF. As DNA, the CDR3 is TGTGCCAGCAGCCGAAGCTTGGGAGGGTCCAACAATGAGCAGTTCTTC. This chain uses TRBV7-9 with TRBJ2-1, with 7 bases fitting TRBD2. Trimming took 5 bases from V and 5 from J; bases not matched to a gene: 12. Germline loops: CDR1 SEHNR, CDR2 FQNEAQ (reference sequence). The CDR3 runs to 16 residues.

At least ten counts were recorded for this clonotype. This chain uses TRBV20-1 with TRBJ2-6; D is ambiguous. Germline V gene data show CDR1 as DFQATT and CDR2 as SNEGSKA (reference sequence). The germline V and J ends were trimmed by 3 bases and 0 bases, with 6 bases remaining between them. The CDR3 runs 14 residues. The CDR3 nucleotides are TGCAGTGCTAGGCCGCGCTCTGGGGCCAACGTCCTGACTTTC. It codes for CSARPRSGANVLTF.

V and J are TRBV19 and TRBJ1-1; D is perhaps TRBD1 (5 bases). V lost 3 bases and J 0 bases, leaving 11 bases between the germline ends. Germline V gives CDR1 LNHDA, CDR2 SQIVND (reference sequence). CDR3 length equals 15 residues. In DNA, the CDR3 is TGTGCCAGTAGTATGGGGCTACCCATGAACACTGAAGCTTTCTTT. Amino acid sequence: CASSMGLPMNTEAFF. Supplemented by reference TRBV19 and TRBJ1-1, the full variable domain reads DGGITQSPKYLFRKEGQNVTLSCEQNLNHDAMYWYRQDPGQGLRLIYYSQIVNDFQKGDIAEGYSVSREKKESFPLTVTSAQKNPTAFYLCASSMGLPMNTEAFFGQGTRLTVV.

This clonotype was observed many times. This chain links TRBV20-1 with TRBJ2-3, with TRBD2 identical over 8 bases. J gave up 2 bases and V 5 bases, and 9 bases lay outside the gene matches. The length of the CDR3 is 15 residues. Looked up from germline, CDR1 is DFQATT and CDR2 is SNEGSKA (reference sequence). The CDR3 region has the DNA TGCAGTGCTCTAGGGGGGACTAGATTCACAGATACGCAGTATTTT. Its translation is CSALGGTRFTDTQYF.